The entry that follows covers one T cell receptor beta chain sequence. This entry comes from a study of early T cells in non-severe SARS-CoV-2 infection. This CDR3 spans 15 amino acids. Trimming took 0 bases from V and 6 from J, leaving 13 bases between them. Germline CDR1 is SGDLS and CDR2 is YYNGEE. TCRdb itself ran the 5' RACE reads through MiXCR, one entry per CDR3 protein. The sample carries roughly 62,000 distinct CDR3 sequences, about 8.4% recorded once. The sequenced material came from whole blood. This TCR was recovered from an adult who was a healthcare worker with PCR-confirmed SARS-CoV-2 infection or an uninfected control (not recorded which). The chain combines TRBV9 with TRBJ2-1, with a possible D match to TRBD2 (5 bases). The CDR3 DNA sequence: TGTGCCAGCAGCGTAGCCTTCGGAGCGGCCAATGAGCAGTTCTTC. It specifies CASSVAFGAANEQFF.